A selection of T cell receptor beta chains follows, all from one sample in a study of T cells in localized non-small cell lung cancer. Some clones are missing from TCRdb's copy, which holds only in-frame ones; the method was immunoSEQ multiplex PCR. The data show some 64,000 clones, with 85% to 90% seen just once and about 2% held by the top ten. This specimen consisted of peripheral blood, obtained before any cancer treatment. The source is a woman between 35 and 70 years old with stage I lung adenocarcinoma. CDR3s include the opening cysteine and the closing phenylalanine or tryptophan. A D gene is named only where the DNA matches it firmly. A row's size may be missing; if present it is once, few, many or a size class.

d_call	v_call	j_call	clone_size	cdr3_length	cdr3_nt	cdr3_aa
TRBD1	TRBV5-6	TRBJ2-5	.	13	TGTGCCAGCAGCTTGGACAGGGGAGAGACCCAGTACTTC	CASSLDRGETQYF
TRBD1	TRBV5-6	TRBJ2-5	.	13	TGTGCCAGCAGCGTCCCGGGACAGGAGACCCAGTACTTC	CASSVPGQETQYF
.	TRBV6-6	TRBJ2-1	.	14	TGTGCCAGTCATCCCCCCGCCCCGGGTAATGAGCAGTTCTTC	CASHPPAPGNEQFF
TRBD2	TRBV11-3	TRBJ2-1	.	15	TGTGCCAGCAGCTTAGATCTAGCGGGGGTCTCTGAGCAGTTCTTC	CASSLDLAGVSEQFF
.	TRBV19	TRBJ2-2	.	13	TGTGCCAGTAGTGTACAGTTAACCGGGGAGCTGTTTTTT	CASSVQLTGELFF
.	TRBV7-2	TRBJ1-3	.	16	TGTGCCAGCACCCTGCAGTCAAGAGCCTCTGGAAACACCATATATTTT	CASTLQSRASGNTIYF
TRBD1	TRBV27	TRBJ1-1	.	15	TGTGCCAGCAGTTCATGGGACAGGCTTAGCGATGGAGCTTTCTTT	CASSSWDRLSDGAFF
.	TRBV9	TRBJ1-1	.	15	TGTGCCAGCAGCTTAGGGGCGGGTATAAACACTGAAGCTTTCTTT	CASSLGAGINTEAFF
.	TRBV6-1	TRBJ2-3	.	12	TGTGCCAGCTCCCCAAAGACAGATACGCAGTATTTT	CASSPKTDTQYF
.	TRBV19	TRBJ1-4	.	13	TGTGCCAGTAGTATAAGTTGGCGAGAAAAACTGTTTTTT	CASSISWREKLFF
.	TRBV7-2	TRBJ2-3	once	16	TGTGCCAGCAGCTTAGTTGGGACGACTAGCACAGATACGCAGTATTTT	CASSLVGTTSTDTQYF
.	TRBV6-6	TRBJ2-5	.	14	TGTGCCAGCAGCCAGGGGGGGACGACGGAGACCCAGTACTTC	CASSQGGTTETQYF
TRBD1	TRBV7-2	TRBJ1-2	few	15	TGTGCCAGCAGCCAGGGGGACACCTTTAACTATGGCTACACCTTC	CASSQGDTFNYGYTF
.	TRBV28	TRBJ1-2	.	14	TGTGCCAGCTTCTCAGACGTGGATAACTATGGCTACACCTTC	CASFSDVDNYGYTF
.	TRBV7-3	TRBJ2-3	.	14	TGTGCCAGCAGCTGGGGCGGGAGCACAGATACGCAGTATTTT	CASSWGGSTDTQYF
TRBD1	TRBV30	TRBJ1-5	.	14	TGTGCCTGGAGCGCGGGACAGAAAATTCAGCCCCAGCATTTT	CAWSAGQKIQPQHF
.	TRBV7-2	TRBJ2-7	.	14	TGTGCCAGCACACCCCCGGGTTCGGTAAGGGAGCAGTACTTC	CASTPPGSVREQYF
.	TRBV28	TRBJ1-3	once	13	TGTGCCAGCAGTTCGGGAGCTGGAAACACCATATATTTT	CASSSGAGNTIYF
.	TRBV15	TRBJ2-7	.	15	TGTGCCACCAGCAGAGGGCTACTTGACTCCTACGAGCAGTACTTC	CATSRGLLDSYEQYF
.	TRBV1	TRBJ2-2	.	14	TGCACCAGCAGCCATGAGGTGGGAACCGGGGAGCTGTTTTTT	CTSSHEVGTGELFF
.	TRBV6-5	TRBJ1-2	.	13	TGTGCCAGCAGAGGACATAAGGACTATGGCTACACCTTC	CASRGHKDYGYTF
TRBD1	TRBV7-6	TRBJ2-1	once	15	TGTGCCAGCAGCTTTCGACAGGGGGCTCCCAATGAGCAGTTCTTC	CASSFRQGAPNEQFF
.	TRBV7-6	TRBJ2-3	.	22	TGTGCCAGCAGCTCAAGGGCTAATAACCAGGGGCCAGCCTTCCGACACACACATACGCAGTATTTT	CASSSRANNQGPAFRHTHTQYF
.	TRBV9	TRBJ2-7	.	16	TGTGCCAGCAGCCCCAAAACGGGACAACCCTCCTACGAGCAGTACTTC	CASSPKTGQPSYEQYF
TRBD1	TRBV5-1	TRBJ1-6	.	15	TGCGCCAGCAGCTTGGGGCAGGGGGATAATTCACCCCTCCACTTT	CASSLGQGDNSPLHF
.	TRBV18	TRBJ2-2	.	16	TGTGCCAGCTCACCACGGTCAGGGAAGAACACCGGGGAGCTGTTTTTT	CASSPRSGKNTGELFF
.	TRBV2	TRBJ1-6	.	14	TGTGCCAGCAACCACGGGGTACTAAATTCACCCCTCCACTTT	CASNHGVLNSPLHF
.	TRBV6-5	TRBJ1-1	once	15	TGTGCCAGCAGTTACGTACAGGGCGTGTTGGCTGAAGCTTTCTTT	CASSYVQGVLAEAFF
.	TRBV7-9	TRBJ2-3	once	14	TGTGCCAGCACCCCACGGGGAATTCTAGATACGCAGTATTTT	CASTPRGILDTQYF
TRBD1	TRBV10-3	TRBJ1-5	.	14	TGTGCCATCAGTGAGGACAGGGCCAAGCAGCCCCAGCATTTT	CAISEDRAKQPQHF
TRBD2	TRBV28	TRBJ2-7	.	22	TGTGCCAGCAGTTTCATCATCCATGGGTCACTAGCGGGAGGCCAAAGCTCCTACGAGCAGTACTTC	CASSFIIHGSLAGGQSSYEQYF
.	TRBV19	TRBJ1-1	.	10	TGTTCGTCGGGAGGAACTGAAGCTTTCTTT	CSSGGTEAFF
TRBD1	TRBV27	TRBJ2-3	.	14	TGTGCCAGCAGCCCGGGACAGATCACAGATACGCAGTATTTT	CASSPGQITDTQYF
.	TRBV11-1	TRBJ1-1	.	15	TGTGCCAGCAGCTCTTTCTCAGGGGAGCGGACTGAAGCTTTCTTT	CASSSFSGERTEAFF
.	TRBV4-3	TRBJ2-1	.	15	TGCGCCAGCAGCCCCCGTAGGTCGTCCTACAATGAGCAGTTCTTC	CASSPRRSSYNEQFF
.	TRBV6-1	TRBJ2-7	once	16	TGTGCCAGCAGTGAACAGGGATCCGTCCCCTCCTACGAGCAGTACTTC	CASSEQGSVPSYEQYF
.	TRBV11-2	TRBJ2-7	.	11	TGTGCCAGCAGCTTTGACTACGAGCAGTACTTC	CASSFDYEQYF
.	TRBV18	TRBJ2-1	.	18	TGTGCCAGCTCACCAATAAGTGGACCGTCGGTCTCCTACAATGAGCAGTTCTTC	CASSPISGPSVSYNEQFF
.	TRBV11-2	TRBJ2-1	once	14	TGTGCCAGCAGCTTGGCAGGGAACTACAATGAGCAGTTCTTC	CASSLAGNYNEQFF
TRBD1	TRBV5-1	TRBJ1-4	.	18	TGCGCCAGCAGCCTACCGGGGACAGCAGTTGCAACTAATGAAAAACTGTTTTTT	CASSLPGTAVATNEKLFF
.	TRBV7-3	TRBJ1-2	.	12	TGTGCCAGCAGCTCCTCTAACTATGGCTACACCTTC	CASSSSNYGYTF
.	TRBV10-2	TRBJ1-6	.	13	TGCGCCAGTAAACAGGGAATTAATTCACCCCTCCACTTT	CASKQGINSPLHF
TRBD2	TRBV7-9	TRBJ2-4	.	12	TGTGCCGGCCAGCAGGGAGGGGACATTCAGTACTTC	CAGQQGGDIQYF
.	TRBV6-5	TRBJ1-6	.	16	TGTGCCAGCAGTTATTTGAGTGGACATTCTGTTTCACCCCTCCACTTT	CASSYLSGHSVSPLHF
.	TRBV5-1	TRBJ1-1	.	14	TGCGCCAGCAGCTCTAACCCGGGACGCACTGAAGCTTTCTTT	CASSSNPGRTEAFF
.	TRBV28	TRBJ2-1	.	13	TGTGCCAGCAGCTATCCCCACAGTCCGGGGTGGGTCTTC	CASSYPHSPGWVF